The source of this T cell receptor gamma chain is a study of gamma-delta chains in newborns, infants, children (dated by TCRdb to the late 2010s). Background for the entire study: According to the title of the study, polyclonal expansion of innate gammadelta T cells immediately after birth is driven by microbial exposure. Right after human newborns were born, the researchers looked at the way microbial exposure shaped their populations of innate gammadelta T cells.

The germline V gene (reference sequence) provides CDR1 GITISATS and CDR2 ISYDGTV. Trimming removed 3 bases from V and 7 bases from J; the gene matches leave 15 bases unexplained. From the cysteine through the phenylalanine, the CDR3 covers 15 amino acids. Only CDR3 DNA remains: 45 bases, in frame from the first base. On this clone itself: This clone's antigen is unknown. One base away there is no much larger clone; base qualities are not given. Other nucleotide sequences in the sample specify the same CDR3.

Instrument used: Illumina MiSeq. TCRdb called clones from the public reads with CATT, and repeated DNA sequences were later combined into one row. This sample is represented by roughly 1,200 gamma-chain clones; roughly two fifths of them were singletons. 41% of the sample is in the top ten clones. Input material: blood. This clonotype was obtained from a child who was a newborn, infant or young child, either healthy, febrile or measles-vaccinated (not recorded which). The receptor chain draws on TRGV9 and TRGJ1 or TRGJ2. The J gene was missing in TCRdb and was found by matching the end of the DNA to germline. The sequenced DNA: TGTGCCTTGTGGGAGCTCGAATCCGGGGCCTATAAGAAACTCTTT. It encodes CALWELESGAYKKLF.